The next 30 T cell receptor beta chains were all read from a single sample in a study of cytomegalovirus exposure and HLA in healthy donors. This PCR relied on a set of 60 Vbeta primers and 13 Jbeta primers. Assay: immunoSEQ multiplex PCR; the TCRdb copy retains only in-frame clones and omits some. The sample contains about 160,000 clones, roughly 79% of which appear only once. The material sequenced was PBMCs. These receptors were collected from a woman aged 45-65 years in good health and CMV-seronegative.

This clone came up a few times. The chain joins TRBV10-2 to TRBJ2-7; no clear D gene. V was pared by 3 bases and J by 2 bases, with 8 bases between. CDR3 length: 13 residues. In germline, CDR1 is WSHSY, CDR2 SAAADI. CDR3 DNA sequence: TGCGCCAGCAGTGAATACAAAACCTACGAGCAGTACTTC. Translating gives CASSEYKTYEQYF.

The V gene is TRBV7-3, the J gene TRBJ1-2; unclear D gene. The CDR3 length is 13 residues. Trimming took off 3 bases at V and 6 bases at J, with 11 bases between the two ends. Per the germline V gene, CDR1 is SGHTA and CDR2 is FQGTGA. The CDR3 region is CASSFGGRDGYTF. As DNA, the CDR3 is TGTGCCAGCAGCTTCGGAGGACGTGATGGCTACACCTTC.

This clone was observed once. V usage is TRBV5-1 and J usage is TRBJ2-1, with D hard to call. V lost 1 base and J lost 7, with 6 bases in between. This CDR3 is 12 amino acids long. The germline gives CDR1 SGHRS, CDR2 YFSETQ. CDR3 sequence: CASSLSRNEQFF. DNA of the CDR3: TGCGCCAGCAGCTTGTCTCGGAATGAGCAGTTCTTC. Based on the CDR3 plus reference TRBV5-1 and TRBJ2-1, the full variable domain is KAGVTQTPRYLIKTRGQQVTLSCSPISGHRSVSWYQQTPGQGLQFLFEYFSETQRNKGNFPGRFSGRQFSNSRSEMNVSTLELGDSALYLCASSLSRNEQFFGPGTRLTVL.

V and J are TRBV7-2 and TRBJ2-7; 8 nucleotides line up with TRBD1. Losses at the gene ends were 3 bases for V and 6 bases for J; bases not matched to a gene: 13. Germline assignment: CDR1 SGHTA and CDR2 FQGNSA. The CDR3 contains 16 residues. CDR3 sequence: CASSFIAGGKGTEQYF. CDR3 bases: TGTGCCAGCAGCTTTATCGCAGGGGGCAAAGGTACCGAGCAGTACTTC.

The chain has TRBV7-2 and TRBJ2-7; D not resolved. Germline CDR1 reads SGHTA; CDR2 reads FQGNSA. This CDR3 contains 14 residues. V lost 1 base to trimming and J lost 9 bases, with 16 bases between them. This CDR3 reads CASSLGANQLGQYF. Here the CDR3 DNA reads TGTGCCAGCAGCTTAGGGGCCAATCAGTTAGGGCAGTACTTC.

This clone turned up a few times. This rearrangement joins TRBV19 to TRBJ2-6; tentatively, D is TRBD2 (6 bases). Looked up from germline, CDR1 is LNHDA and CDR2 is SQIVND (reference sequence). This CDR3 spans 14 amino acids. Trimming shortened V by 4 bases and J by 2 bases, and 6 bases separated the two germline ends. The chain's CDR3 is CASSTGAGANVLTF. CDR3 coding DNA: TGTGCCAGTAGTACGGGGGCTGGGGCCAACGTCCTGACTTTC.

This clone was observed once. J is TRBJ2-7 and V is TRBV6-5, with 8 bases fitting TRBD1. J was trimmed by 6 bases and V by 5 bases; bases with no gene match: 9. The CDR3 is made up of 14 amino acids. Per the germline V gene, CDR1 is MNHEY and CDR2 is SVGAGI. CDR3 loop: CASSRGQGSIEQYF. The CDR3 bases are TGTGCCAGCAGTCGCGGACAGGGTTCCATCGAGCAGTACTTC.

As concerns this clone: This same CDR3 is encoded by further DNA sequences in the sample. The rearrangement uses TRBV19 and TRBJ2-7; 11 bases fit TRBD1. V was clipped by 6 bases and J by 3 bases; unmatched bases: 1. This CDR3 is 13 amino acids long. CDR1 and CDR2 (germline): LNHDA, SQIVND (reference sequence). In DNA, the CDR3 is TGTGCCAGTAGCGGGACAGGGGGCTACGAGCAGTACTTC. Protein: CASSGTGGYEQYF. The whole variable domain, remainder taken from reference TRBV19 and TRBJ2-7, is DGGITQSPKYLFRKEGQNVTLSCEQNLNHDAMYWYRQDPGQGLRLIYYSQIVNDFQKGDIAEGYSVSREKKESFPLTVTSAQKNPTAFYLCASSGTGGYEQYFGPGTRLTVT.

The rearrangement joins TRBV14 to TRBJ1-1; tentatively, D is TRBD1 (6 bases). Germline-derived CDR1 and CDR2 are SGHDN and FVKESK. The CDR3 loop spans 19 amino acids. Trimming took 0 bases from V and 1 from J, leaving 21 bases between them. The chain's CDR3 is CASSQERGLTGSKNTEAFF. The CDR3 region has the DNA TGTGCCAGCAGCCAAGAGAGGGGCTTGACAGGTAGCAAGAACACTGAAGCTTTCTTT.

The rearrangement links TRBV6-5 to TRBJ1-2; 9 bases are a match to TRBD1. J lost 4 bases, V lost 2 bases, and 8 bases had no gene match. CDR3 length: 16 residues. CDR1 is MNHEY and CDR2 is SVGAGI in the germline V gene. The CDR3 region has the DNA TGTGCCAGCAGTTACCTCCGCGGACAGGGGACCTATGGCTACACCTTC. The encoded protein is CASSYLRGQGTYGYTF.

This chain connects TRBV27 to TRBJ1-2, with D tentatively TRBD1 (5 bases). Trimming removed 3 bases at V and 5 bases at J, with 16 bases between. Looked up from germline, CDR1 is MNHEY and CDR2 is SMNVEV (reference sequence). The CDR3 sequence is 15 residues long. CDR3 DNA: TGTGCCAGCAGTTTGCGTCGGGGGGGAGGGTATGGCTACACCTTC. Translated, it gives CASSLRRGGGYGYTF.

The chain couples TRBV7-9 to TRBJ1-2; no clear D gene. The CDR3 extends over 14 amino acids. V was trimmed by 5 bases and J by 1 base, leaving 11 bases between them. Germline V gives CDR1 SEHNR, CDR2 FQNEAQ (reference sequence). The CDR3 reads CASSQAGSNYGYTF. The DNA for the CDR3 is TGTGCCAGCAGCCAGGCGGGCAGTAACTATGGCTACACCTTC.

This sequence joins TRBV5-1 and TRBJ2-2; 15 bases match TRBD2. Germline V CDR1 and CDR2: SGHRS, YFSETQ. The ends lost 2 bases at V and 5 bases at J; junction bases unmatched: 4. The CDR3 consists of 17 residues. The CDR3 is CASSFIGLAGGTGELFF. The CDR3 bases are TGCGCCAGCAGCTTTATCGGACTAGCGGGAGGGACCGGGGAGCTGTTTTTT.

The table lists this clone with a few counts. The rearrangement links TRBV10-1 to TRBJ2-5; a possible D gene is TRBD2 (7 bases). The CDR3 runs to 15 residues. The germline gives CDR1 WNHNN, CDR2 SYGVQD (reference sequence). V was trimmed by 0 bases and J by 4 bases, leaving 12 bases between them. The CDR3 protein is CASSESTRGPETQYF. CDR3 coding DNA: TGCGCCAGCAGTGAGTCGACGCGGGGGCCAGAGACCCAGTACTTC.

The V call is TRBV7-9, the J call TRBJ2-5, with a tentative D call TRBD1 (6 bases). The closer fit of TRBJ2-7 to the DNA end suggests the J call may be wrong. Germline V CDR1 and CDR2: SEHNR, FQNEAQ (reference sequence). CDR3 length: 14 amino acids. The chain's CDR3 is CASSFSRTDYEQYF. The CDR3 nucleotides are TGTGCCAGCAGCTTCTCCAGGACAGATTACGAGCAGTACTTC.

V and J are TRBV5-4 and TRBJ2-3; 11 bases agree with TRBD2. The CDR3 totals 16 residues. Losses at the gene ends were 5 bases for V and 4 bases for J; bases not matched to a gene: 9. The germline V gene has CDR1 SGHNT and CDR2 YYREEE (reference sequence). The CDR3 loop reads CASSHKLAGEADTQYF. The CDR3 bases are TGTGCCAGCAGTCATAAACTAGCGGGAGAGGCAGATACGCAGTATTTT.

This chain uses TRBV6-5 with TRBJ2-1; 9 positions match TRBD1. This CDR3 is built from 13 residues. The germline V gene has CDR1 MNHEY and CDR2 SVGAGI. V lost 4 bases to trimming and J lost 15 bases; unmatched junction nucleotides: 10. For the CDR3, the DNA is TGTGCCAGCAGTTGGGGGGGACAGGGAGCTGCGTTCTTC. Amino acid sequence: CASSWGGQGAAFF.

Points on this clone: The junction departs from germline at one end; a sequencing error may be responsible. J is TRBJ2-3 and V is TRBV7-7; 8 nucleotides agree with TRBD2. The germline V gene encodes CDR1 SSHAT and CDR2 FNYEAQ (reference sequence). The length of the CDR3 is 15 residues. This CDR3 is CASSLTGTSSDTQYF. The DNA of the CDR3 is TGTGCTAGCAGCCTAACCGGGACTAGTTCGGATACGCAGTATTTT.

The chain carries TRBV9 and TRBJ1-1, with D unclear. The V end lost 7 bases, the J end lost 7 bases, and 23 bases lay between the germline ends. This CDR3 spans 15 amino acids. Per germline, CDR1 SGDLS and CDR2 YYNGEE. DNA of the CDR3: TGTGCCAGCTCTTCGCGGGCACAACTGGGTTATGAAGCTTTCTTT. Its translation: CASSSRAQLGYEAFF.

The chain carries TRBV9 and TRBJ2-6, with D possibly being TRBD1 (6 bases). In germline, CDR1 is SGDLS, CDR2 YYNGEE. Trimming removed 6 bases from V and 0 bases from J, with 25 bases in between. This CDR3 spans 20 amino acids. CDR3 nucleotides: TGTGCCAGCACTCGAAGATTATTGGCAGGGGTCATCTCTGGGGCCAACGTCCTGACTTTC. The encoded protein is CASTRRLLAGVISGANVLTF.

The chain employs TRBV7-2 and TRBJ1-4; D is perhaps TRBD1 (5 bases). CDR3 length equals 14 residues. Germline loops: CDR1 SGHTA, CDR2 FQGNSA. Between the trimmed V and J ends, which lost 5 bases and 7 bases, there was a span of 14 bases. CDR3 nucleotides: TGTGCCAGCAGCCAACAGGTCTCCGGTGAAAAACTGTTTTTT. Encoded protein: CASSQQVSGEKLFF.

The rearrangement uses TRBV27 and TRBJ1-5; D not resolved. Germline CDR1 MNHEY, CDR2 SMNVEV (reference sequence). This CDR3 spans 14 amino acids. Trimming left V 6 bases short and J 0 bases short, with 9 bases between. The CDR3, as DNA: TGTGCCAGCAGCACGGACTATAGCAATCAGCCCCAGCATTTT. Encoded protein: CASSTDYSNQPQHF.

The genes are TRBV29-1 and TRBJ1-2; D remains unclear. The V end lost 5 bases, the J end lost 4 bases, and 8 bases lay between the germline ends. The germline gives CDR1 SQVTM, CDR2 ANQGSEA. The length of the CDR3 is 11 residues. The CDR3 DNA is TGCAGCGTTTCGGACTTCTATGGCTACACCTTC. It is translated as CSVSDFYGYTF.

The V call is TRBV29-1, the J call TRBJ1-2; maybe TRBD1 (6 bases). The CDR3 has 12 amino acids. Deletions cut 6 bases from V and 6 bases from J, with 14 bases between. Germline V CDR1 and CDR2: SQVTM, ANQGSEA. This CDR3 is CSVEQGIDGYTF. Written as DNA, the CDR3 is TGCAGCGTCGAACAGGGAATCGATGGCTACACCTTC.

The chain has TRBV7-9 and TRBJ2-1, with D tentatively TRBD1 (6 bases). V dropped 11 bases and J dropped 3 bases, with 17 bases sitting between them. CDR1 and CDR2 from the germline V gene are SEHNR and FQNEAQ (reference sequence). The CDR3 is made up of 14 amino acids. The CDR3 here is CAGTGTNLYNEQFF. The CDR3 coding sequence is TGTGCCGGAACCGGGACAAACCTCTACAATGAGCAGTTCTTC. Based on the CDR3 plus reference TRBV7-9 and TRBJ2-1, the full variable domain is DTGVSQNPRHKITKRGQNVTFRCDPISEHNRLYWYRQTLGQGPEFLTYFQNEAQLEKSRLLSDRFSAERPKGSFSTLEIQRTEQGDSAMYLCAGTGTNLYNEQFFGPGTRLTVL.

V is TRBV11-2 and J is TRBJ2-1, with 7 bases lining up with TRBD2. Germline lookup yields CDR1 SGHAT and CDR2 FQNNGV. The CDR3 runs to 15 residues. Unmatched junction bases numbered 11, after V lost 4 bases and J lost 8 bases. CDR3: CASSSSRGGVDEQFF. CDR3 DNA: TGTGCCAGCAGCTCCTCTCGTGGGGGGGTGGATGAGCAGTTCTTC.

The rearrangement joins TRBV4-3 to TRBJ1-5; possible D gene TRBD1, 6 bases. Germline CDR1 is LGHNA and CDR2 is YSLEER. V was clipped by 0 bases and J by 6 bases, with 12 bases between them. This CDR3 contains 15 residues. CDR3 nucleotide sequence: TGCGCCAGCAGCCAAGATGGGGACATCTTTCAGCCCCAGCATTTT. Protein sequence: CASSQDGDIFQPQHF.

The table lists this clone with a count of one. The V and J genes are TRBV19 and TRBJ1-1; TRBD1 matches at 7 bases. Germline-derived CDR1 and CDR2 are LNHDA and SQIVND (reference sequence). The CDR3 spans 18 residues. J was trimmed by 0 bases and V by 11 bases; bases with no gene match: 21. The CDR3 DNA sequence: TGTGCCGGATACAGGATTGACAGGGCAGGGCACTTGAACACTGAAGCTTTCTTT. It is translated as CAGYRIDRAGHLNTEAFF.

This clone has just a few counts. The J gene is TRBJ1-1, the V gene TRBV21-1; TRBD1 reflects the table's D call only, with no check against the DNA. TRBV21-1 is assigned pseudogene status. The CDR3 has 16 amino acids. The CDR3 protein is CASSRNKRNGQMEAFF. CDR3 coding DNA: TGTGCCAGCAGCAGGAATAAAAGGAACGGACAGATGGAAGCTTTCTTT.

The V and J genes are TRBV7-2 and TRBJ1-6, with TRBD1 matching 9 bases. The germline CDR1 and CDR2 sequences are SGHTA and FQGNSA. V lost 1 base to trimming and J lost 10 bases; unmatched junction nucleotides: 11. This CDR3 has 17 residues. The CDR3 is CASSLDGTGWAVSPLHF. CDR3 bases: TGTGCCAGCAGCTTAGATGGGACAGGGTGGGCGGTCTCACCCCTCCACTTT. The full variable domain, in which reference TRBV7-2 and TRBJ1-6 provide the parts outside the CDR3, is GAGVSQSPSNKVTEKGKDVELRCDPISGHTALYWYRQSLGQGLEFLIYFQGNSAPDKSGLPSDRFSAERTGGSVSTLTIQRTQQEDSAVYLCASSLDGTGWAVSPLHFGNGTRLTVT.